The next 12 T cell receptor beta chains were all read from a single sample in a study of regulatory T cells in long-lasting Graves disease. Time point specified: newly diagnosed GD, antithyroid drugs for less than 3 months. The TCR library was made from RNA that had been extracted from PBMCs in TRIzol. Sequencing libraries for TCR beta were prepared with iRepertoire HTBI primers and Arm-PCR of CDR3 regions. MiXCR, run by TCRdb on the multiplex PCR reads, gives a single entry per CDR3 protein. The sample has 400,000 to 550,000 distinct CDR3 sequences, 14% to 15% seen once. This sample was shared with a second study, whose subject was T cells in Graves' hyperthyroidism and ophthalmopathy.

Sequencing used peripheral blood mononuclear cells (PBMCs), obtained at new diagnosis, from a patient treated with antithyroid drugs. Receptor source: a woman aged 25 to 45 with Graves disease.

The chain has TRBV20-1 and TRBJ2-5; 11 bases agree with TRBD2. J was trimmed by 5 bases and V by 5 bases; bases with no gene match: 10. The germline gives CDR1 DFQATT, CDR2 SNEGSKA (reference sequence). The CDR3 covers 15 residues. CDR3 sequence reads: CSAGVGTSGRETQYF. In nucleotides, the CDR3 is TGCAGTGCTGGAGTGGGGACTAGCGGCAGGGAGACCCAGTACTTC.

This clonotype was seen at least ten times. V gene TRBV6-4 combines with J gene TRBJ2-7; D perhaps matches TRBD2 (6 bases). The CDR3 has 13 amino acids. The V gene's germline CDR1 is MRHNA and CDR2 SNTAGT. V lost 7 bases to trimming and J lost 4 bases, with 14 bases between them. CDR3 nucleotide sequence: TGTGCCAGCACCGCCGCGGGGCGATACGAGCAGTACTTC. It specifies CASTAAGRYEQYF.

As concerns this clonotype: Since a much larger clone is just one base distant, this may be a read error. The chain links TRBV11-3 to TRBJ1-1; D is undetermined. Germline loops: CDR1 SGHNT, CDR2 YENEEA. There are 15 residues in the CDR3. The CDR3 DNA sequence: TGTGCCAACAGCTTAGCGGTCAATATGAACACTGAAGCTTTCTTT. Protein: CANSLAVNMNTEAFF.

The chain couples TRBV19 to TRBJ2-2, with unresolved D. The CDR3 spans 16 residues. Trimming stripped 5 bases from V and 4 bases from J, with 17 bases between. Germline V gene lookup returns CDR1 LNHDA and CDR2 SQIVND (reference sequence). CDR3: CASSPRLGSPTGELFF. CDR3 sequence (DNA): TGTGCCAGTAGTCCCCGGTTAGGCAGTCCCACCGGGGAGCTGTTTTTT.

This clonotype was observed a handful of times. The chain couples TRBV4-2 to TRBJ1-1, with D possibly being TRBD1 (5 bases). The germline V and J ends were trimmed by 1 base and 3 bases, with 9 bases remaining between them. The V gene's germline CDR1 is LGHNA and CDR2 YNFKEQ. The CDR3 loop spans 14 amino acids. In DNA, the CDR3 is TGTGCCAGCAGCCAAGCCCGGGGGGACACTGAAGCTTTCTTT. This encodes CASSQARGDTEAFF.

The sample holds many counts of this clonotype. The rearrangement uses TRBV29-1 and TRBJ2-7; 11 nucleotides match TRBD1. Germline CDR1 is SQVTM and CDR2 is ANQGSEA. V lost 5 bases, J lost 4 bases, and 1 base stayed unmatched. The CDR3 is 12 amino acids. CDR3 in DNA: TGCAGCGTTTGGGACAGGGGGTACGAGCAGTACTTC. It is translated as CSVWDRGYEQYF.

This clonotype showed up many times. The chain combines TRBV30 with TRBJ1-6, with 9 bases aligning to TRBD1. The CDR3 runs 15 residues. Germline loops: CDR1 GTSNPN, CDR2 SVGIG (reference sequence). Germline trimming cut 6 bases from V and 6 bases from J; bases unmatched to any gene: 9. In DNA, the CDR3 is TGTGCCTGCACCGGGACAGGGTATACTAATTCACCCCTCCACTTT. This sequence encodes CACTGTGYTNSPLHF.

The chain recombines TRBV7-3 with TRBJ2-3, with 11 bases that match TRBD2. Trimming removed 1 base from V and 1 base from J; junction bases left unmatched: 7. The CDR3 runs 18 residues. In germline, CDR1 is SGHTA, CDR2 FQGTGA. The CDR3 sequence: CASSLIAGGPVGTDTQYF. CDR3 coding DNA: TGTGCCAGCAGCTTAATAGCGGGAGGGCCAGTTGGCACAGATACGCAGTATTTT.

Concerning this clonotype itself: Possible read error: a much larger clone is one base away. The chain is built from TRBV7-2 and TRBJ1-2; D gene ambiguous. This CDR3 is 10 amino acids long. Germline-derived CDR1 and CDR2 are SGHTA and FQGNSA. Between the trimmed V and J ends, which lost 2 bases and 5 bases, there was a span of 0 bases. The CDR3 is CASSLYGYTF. DNA of the CDR3: TGTGCCAGCAGCTTATATGGCTACACCTTC.

This clonotype was recorded many times. The V gene is TRBV11-2, the J gene TRBJ2-7; 8 bases are a match to TRBD1. J was trimmed by 1 base and V by 0 bases; bases with no gene match: 2. The CDR3 totals 15 residues. CDR1 SGHAT and CDR2 FQNNGV come from the germline V gene. CDR3 amino acids: CASSLEQGASYEQYF. CDR3 nucleotide sequence: TGTGCCAGCAGCTTAGAGCAGGGGGCTTCCTACGAGCAGTACTTC.

In its sample, this clonotype was seen many times. J is TRBJ2-2 and V is TRBV5-1, with TRBD1 identical over 11 bases. CDR1 is SGHRS and CDR2 is YFSETQ in the germline V gene. CDR3 length: 16 amino acids. V lost 4 bases to trimming and J lost 3 bases; unmatched junction nucleotides: 5. The CDR3 DNA is TGCGCCAGCAGCGCCCGGACAGGGGGCGACACCGGGGAGCTGTTTTTT. It specifies CASSARTGGDTGELFF.

With regard to this clonotype: This may stem from a read error, because a much larger clone lies one nucleotide away. The chain carries TRBV5-1 and TRBJ2-7; TRBD1 aligns across 8 bases. The CDR3 runs to 13 residues. Germline CDR1 and CDR2: SGHRS and YFSETQ. CDR3 bases: TGCACCAGCAGCTGGACAGGGACCTACGAGCAGTACTTC. Translating gives CTSSWTGTYEQYF.